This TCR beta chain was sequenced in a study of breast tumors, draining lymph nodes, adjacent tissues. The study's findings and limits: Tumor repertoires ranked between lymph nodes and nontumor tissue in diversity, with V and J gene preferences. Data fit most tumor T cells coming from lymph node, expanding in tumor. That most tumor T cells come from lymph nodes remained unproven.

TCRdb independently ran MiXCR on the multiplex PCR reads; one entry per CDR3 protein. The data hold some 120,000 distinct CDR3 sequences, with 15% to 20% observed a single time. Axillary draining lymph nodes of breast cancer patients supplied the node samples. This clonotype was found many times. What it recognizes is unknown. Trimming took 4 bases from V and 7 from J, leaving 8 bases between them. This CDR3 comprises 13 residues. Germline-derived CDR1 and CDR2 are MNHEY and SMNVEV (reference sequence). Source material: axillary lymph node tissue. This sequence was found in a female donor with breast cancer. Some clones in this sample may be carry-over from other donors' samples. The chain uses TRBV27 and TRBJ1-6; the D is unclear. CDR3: CASSSSNNSPLHF. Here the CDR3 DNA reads TGTGCCAGCAGTTCCTCAAACAATTCACCCCTCCACTTT.